Following are 32 T cell receptor beta chains from one sample sequenced in a study of OX40 agonist ivuxolimab in advanced cancers. Here immunoSEQ multiplex PCR was the method, and the copy in TCRdb shows in-frame clones only, minus some. This table holds 55,000 to 65,000 clones, roughly 84% found once. The sequencing here drew on CD4+ or CD8+ T cells sorted from blood, taken in a trial of the OX40 agonist ivuxolimab. The receptors derive from an adult with an advanced solid tumor such as melanoma, head and neck, liver or kidney cancer.

The gene calls are TRBV30 and TRBJ1-1; a possible D gene is TRBD1 (6 bases). This CDR3 is built from 13 residues. Per the germline V gene, CDR1 is GTSNPN and CDR2 is SVGIG (reference sequence). Trimming left V 4 bases short and J 1 base short, with 10 bases between. The DNA of the CDR3 is TGTGCCTGGACCCAGGACAGGAACACTGAAGCTTTCTTT. The encoded protein is CAWTQDRNTEAFF.

This clone has more than one count but fewer than ten. The rearrangement joins TRBV23-1 to TRBJ1-1; D gene uncertain. TRBV23-1 is annotated as an ORF whose role is uncertain. Trimming removed 0 bases at V and 1 base at J, with 6 bases between. The CDR3 spans 14 residues. CDR3 in amino acids: CASSQSIANTEAFF. As DNA, the CDR3 is TGCGCCAGCAGTCAATCGATAGCGAACACTGAAGCTTTCTTT.

The chain uses TRBV2 and TRBJ2-2, with 7 bases matching TRBD1. The V gene end was trimmed by 4 bases and the J gene end by 4 bases; junction bases not matched to a gene: 6. There are 15 residues in the CDR3. Looked up from germline, CDR1 is SNHLY and CDR2 is FYNNEI. The CDR3 nucleotides read TGTGCCAGCAGTGGAGAGGGGGCAGGCACCGGGGAGCTGTTTTTT. Amino acids: CASSGEGAGTGELFF.

CDR3 region: CASSSGWNTGELFF. In DNA form, the CDR3 reads TGTGCCAGCAGTTCAGGGTGGAACACCGGGGAGCTGTTTTTT. The V and J genes are TRBV6-5 and TRBJ2-2, with TRBD1 as a possible D gene (5 bases). Trimming pared 4 bases from V and 1 base from J, leaving 7 bases between. This CDR3 region has 14 residues. Per germline, CDR1 MNHEY and CDR2 SVGAGI.

In its sample, this clone was seen once. The genes are TRBV13 and TRBJ2-5; D possibly corresponds to TRBD2 (6 bases). Deletions cut 5 bases from V and 1 base from J, with 17 bases between. This CDR3 is 16 amino acids long. Germline assignment: CDR1 PRHDT and CDR2 FYEKMQ (reference sequence). In DNA form, the CDR3 reads TGTGCCAGCAGCCCGGGGGACTCCCTTACCCAAGAGACCCAGTACTTC. It yields the protein CASSPGDSLTQETQYF. The full variable domain, in which reference TRBV13 and TRBJ2-5 provide the parts outside the CDR3, is AAGVIQSPRHLIKEKRETATLKCYPIPRHDTVYWYQQGPGQDPQFLISFYEKMQSDKGSIPDRFSAQQFSDYHSELNMSSLELGDSALYFCASSPGDSLTQETQYFGPGTRLLVL.

The gene calls are TRBV15 and TRBJ2-7; D not certain. The CDR3 is 16 residues long. Germline V gene sequence: CDR1 LNHNV, CDR2 YYDKDF (reference sequence). V was trimmed by 1 base and J by 0 bases, leaving 13 bases between them. The CDR3 DNA reads TGTGCCACCAGCAGAGGATCGGCAGCAGACTCCTACGAGCAGTACTTC. Translated, it gives CATSRGSAADSYEQYF.

The chain uses TRBV5-1 and TRBJ2-5; TRBD1 matches 7 bases. V was pared by 3 bases and J by 2 bases, with 4 bases of the junction left unmatched. The germline CDR1 and CDR2 sequences are SGHRS and YFSETQ. The CDR3 contains 14 residues. The CDR3 bases are TGCGCCAGCAGCTCGGGACAGACACAAGAGACCCAGTACTTC. This codes for CASSSGQTQETQYF.

The chain employs TRBV15 and TRBJ2-1, with D unresolved. The CDR3 is made up of 14 amino acids. V was shortened by 3 bases and J by 6 bases, with 12 bases between the two germline ends. From germline, CDR1 is LNHNV and CDR2 YYDKDF (reference sequence). CDR3 in DNA: TGTGCCACCAGCAGTGGGGTTTTGAGCAATGAGCAGTTCTTC. Encoded protein: CATSSGVLSNEQFF.

V and J are TRBV2 and TRBJ2-7, with 9 bases fitting TRBD2. The CDR3 extends over 14 amino acids. Germline V lookup: CDR1 SNHLY, CDR2 FYNNEI. V dropped 6 bases and J dropped 5; count of bases not matched to a gene: 8. CDR3 coding DNA: TGTGCCAGCAGCGTTAGCGGGAGTAGGGACGAGCAGTACTTC. This encodes CASSVSGSRDEQYF. Full variable domain (missing parts from reference TRBV2 and TRBJ2-7): EPEVTQTPSHQVTQMGQEVILRCVPISNHLYFYWYRQILGQKVEFLVSFYNNEISEKSEIFDDQFSVERPDGSNFTLKIRSTKLEDSAMYFCASSVSGSRDEQYFGPGTRLTVT.

The chain employs TRBV12-5 and TRBJ2-2, with D uncertain. From germline, CDR1 is LGHNT and CDR2 FRNRAP. Trimming removed 6 bases at V and 7 bases at J, with 9 bases between. This CDR3 has 12 residues. The CDR3 bases are TGTGCTAGTGGCCACACTGACGGGGAGCTGTTTTTT. Amino acid sequence: CASGHTDGELFF.

The V call is TRBV5-4, the J call TRBJ2-2; D is uncertain. The CDR3 has 15 residues. The germline V gene has CDR1 SGHNT and CDR2 YYREEE (reference sequence). The V gene lost 4 bases and the J gene lost 5 bases, with 15 bases spanning the gap. The chain's CDR3 is CASSLQVVDTGELFF. CDR3 nucleotide sequence: TGTGCCAGCAGCCTCCAGGTCGTGGATACCGGGGAGCTGTTTTTT. Full variable domain (missing parts from reference TRBV5-4 and TRBJ2-2): ETGVTQSPTHLIKTRGQQVTLRCSSQSGHNTVSWYQQALGQGPQFIFQYYREEENGRGNFPPRFSGLQFPNYSSELNVNALELDDSALYLCASSLQVVDTGELFFGEGSRLTVL.

V is TRBV4-1 and J is TRBJ1-2, with D possibly being TRBD1 (5 bases). There are 15 residues in the CDR3. From germline, CDR1 is MGHRA and CDR2 YSYEKL. The V end lost 0 bases, the J end lost 2 bases, and 10 bases lay between the germline ends. The CDR3 DNA is TGCGCCAGCAGCCAAGATTGGGGCAAGAACTATGGCTACACCTTC. It codes for CASSQDWGKNYGYTF.

This chain uses TRBV7-2 with TRBJ1-2, with D maybe TRBD1 (5 bases). This CDR3 comprises 14 residues. Per germline, CDR1 SGHTA and CDR2 FQGNSA. V gave up 1 base and J gave up 12 bases, with 18 bases separating them. The CDR3 reads CASSLGVGDPLDTF. For the CDR3, the DNA is TGTGCCAGCAGCTTAGGGGTAGGGGACCCCCTAGACACCTTC.

The gene calls are TRBV2 and TRBJ2-6; no clear D. The germline CDR1 and CDR2 sequences are SNHLY and FYNNEI. V gave up 6 bases and J gave up 1 base, with 4 bases separating them. The CDR3 is 13 residues long. DNA for the CDR3: TGTGCCAGCAGGGGGTCTGGGGCCAACGTCCTGACTTTC. It specifies CASRGSGANVLTF.

V usage is TRBV29-1 and J usage is TRBJ2-7; D possibly uses TRBD1 or TRBD2 (5 bases each). Germline V lookup: CDR1 SQVTM, CDR2 ANQGSEA. The CDR3 is made up of 14 amino acids. V dropped 5 bases and J dropped 4 bases, with 18 bases sitting between them. DNA for the CDR3: TGCAGCGTTCCCGGGGACGGTGGAGTTTACGAGCAGTACTTC. Protein product: CSVPGDGGVYEQYF.

This clone has a single count. The chain couples TRBV5-5 to TRBJ1-2; D is unclear. CDR3 size: 15 residues. Trimming pared 0 bases from V and 3 bases from J, leaving 12 bases between. CDR1 SGHKS and CDR2 YYEKEE come from the germline V gene (reference sequence). CDR3 in DNA: TGTGCCAGCAGCTTGGGGGCGGGAATATACTATGGCTACACCTTC. It codes for CASSLGAGIYYGYTF. Using reference TRBV5-5 and TRBJ1-2 for the parts outside the CDR3, the full variable domain is DAGVTQSPTHLIKTRGQQVTLRCSPISGHKSVSWYQQVLGQGPQFIFQYYEKEERGRGNFPDRFSARQFPNYSSELNVNALLLGDSALYLCASSLGAGIYYGYTFGSGTRLTVV.

This rearrangement joins TRBV11-3 to TRBJ1-4; D gene uncertain. Per germline, CDR1 SGHNT and CDR2 YENEEA. The CDR3 extends over 19 amino acids. V lost 0 bases, J lost 3 bases, and 20 bases lay in between. The CDR3 sequence is CASSLDSVEAIVSNEKLFF. The CDR3 DNA reads as TGTGCCAGCAGCTTAGACAGTGTTGAGGCTATCGTCTCTAATGAAAAACTGTTTTTT.

This clone was seen a single time. This chain joins TRBV6-6 and TRBJ2-7; D unclear. This CDR3 has 13 residues. Germline CDR1 reads MNHNY; CDR2 reads SVGAGI (reference sequence). Trimming took off 5 bases at V and 0 bases at J, with 8 bases between the two ends. The chain's CDR3 is CASSDLSSYEQYF. The CDR3 DNA reads TGTGCCAGCAGTGACCTAAGCTCCTACGAGCAGTACTTC.

The rearrangement joins TRBV7-2 to TRBJ2-5; TRBD2 agrees at 10 bases. With the DNA end fitting TRBJ2-7 better, the J assignment may be wrong. Germline CDR1 reads SGHTA; CDR2 reads FQGNSA. There are 14 residues in the CDR3. Written as DNA, the CDR3 is TGTGCCAGCACCCAAGCGGGAGGGCTTTACGAGCAGTACTTC. Protein: CASTQAGGLYEQYF.

The chain uses TRBV6-1 and TRBJ2-5, with D perhaps matching TRBD1 (6 bases). This CDR3 region has 15 residues. CDR1 and CDR2 from the germline V gene are MNHNS and SASEGT. Trimming removed 3 bases from V and 5 bases from J, with 16 bases in between. The CDR3 region is CASSDTLGTWETQYF. In nucleotides, the CDR3 is TGTGCCAGCAGTGATACCCTTGGGACATGGGAGACCCAGTACTTC.

The chain carries TRBV5-4 and TRBJ1-2; D is ambiguous. Trimming stripped 3 bases from V and 0 bases from J, with 12 bases between. The CDR3 contains 15 residues. The germline CDR1 and CDR2 sequences are SGHNT and YYREEE (reference sequence). CDR3 amino acids: CASSSRGTSNYGYTF. CDR3 in DNA: TGTGCCAGCAGCTCCCGTGGCACCTCTAACTATGGCTACACCTTC.

This rearrangement joins TRBV5-4 to TRBJ2-7; TRBD1 agrees at 9 bases. V gave up 4 bases and J gave up 6 bases; unmatched junction bases: 11. Germline loops: CDR1 SGHNT, CDR2 YYREEE (reference sequence). The CDR3 spans 15 residues. CDR3 region: CASSQRQGGRGEQYF. Written as DNA, the CDR3 is TGTGCCAGCAGCCAACGACAGGGGGGACGCGGCGAGCAGTACTTC.

This clone was seen a single time. The V and J genes are TRBV5-8 and TRBJ2-6; D is unresolved. V was clipped by 5 bases and J by 4 bases, with 7 bases between them. The CDR3 has 13 amino acids. Germline V gives CDR1 SGHTS, CDR2 YDEGEE. The CDR3 is CASRRTGANVLTF. The CDR3 nucleotides are TGTGCCAGCAGGAGGACGGGGGCCAACGTCCTGACTTTC.

CDR3 region: CASSRHLEGRGEAFF. In nucleotides, the CDR3 is TGTGCCAGCAGCCGCCACCTCGAGGGGCGAGGTGAAGCTTTCTTT. The V and J genes are TRBV7-9 and TRBJ1-1, with a possible D match to TRBD1 (5 bases). CDR3 length: 15 residues. The germline V gene has CDR1 SEHNR and CDR2 FQNEAQ (reference sequence). V lost 5 bases, J lost 7 bases, and 20 bases lay in between. Using reference TRBV7-9 and TRBJ1-1 for the parts outside the CDR3, the full variable domain is DTGVSQNPRHKITKRGQNVTFRCDPISEHNRLYWYRQTLGQGPEFLTYFQNEAQLEKSRLLSDRFSAERPKGSFSTLEIQRTEQGDSAMYLCASSRHLEGRGEAFFGQGTRLTVV.

The chain combines TRBV10-3 with TRBJ2-7, with TRBD2 matching 12 bases. The germline V gene encodes CDR1 ENHRY and CDR2 SYGVKD. This CDR3 is 17 amino acids long. V lost 4 bases to trimming and J lost 0 bases; unmatched junction nucleotides: 7. The CDR3 protein is CAISGGTSGPSSYEQYF. CDR3 bases: TGTGCCATCAGTGGGGGGACTAGCGGGCCCAGCTCCTACGAGCAGTACTTC.

V is TRBV30 and J is TRBJ2-1; 12 nucleotides match TRBD2. CDR3 length equals 15 residues. The ends lost 3 bases at V and 5 bases at J; junction bases unmatched: 5. In germline, CDR1 is GTSNPN, CDR2 SVGIG (reference sequence). The CDR3 here is CAWSIGLAGNNEQFF. Written as DNA, the CDR3 is TGTGCCTGGAGCATCGGACTAGCGGGAAACAATGAGCAGTTCTTC. The whole variable domain, remainder taken from reference TRBV30 and TRBJ2-1, is SQTIHQWPATLVQPVGSPLSLECTVEGTSNPNLYWYRQAAGRGLQLLFYSVGIGQISSEVPQNLSASRPQDRQFILSSKKLLLSDSGFYLCAWSIGLAGNNEQFFGPGTRLTVL.

The chain is built from TRBV7-9 and TRBJ2-1; D tentatively reads TRBD1 or TRBD2 (5 bases each). CDR1 and CDR2 from the germline V gene are SEHNR and FQNEAQ (reference sequence). The germline V and J ends were trimmed by 5 bases and 9 bases, with 20 bases remaining between them. The CDR3 runs 15 residues. In nucleotides, the CDR3 is TGTGCCAGCAGCCAACAAGGCAGGGAGTCGAGTGAGCAGTTCTTC. Protein: CASSQQGRESSEQFF. The whole variable domain, remainder taken from reference TRBV7-9 and TRBJ2-1, is DTGVSQNPRHKITKRGQNVTFRCDPISEHNRLYWYRQTLGQGPEFLTYFQNEAQLEKSRLLSDRFSAERPKGSFSTLEIQRTEQGDSAMYLCASSQQGRESSEQFFGPGTRLTVL.

The chain links TRBV19 to TRBJ2-7; 8 nucleotides line up with TRBD2. The trim removed 5 bases at V and 4 bases at J, leaving 7 bases unmatched. The CDR3 is 14 residues long. Germline loops: CDR1 LNHDA, CDR2 SQIVND (reference sequence). The CDR3 loop reads CASSPREGWYEQYF. Here the CDR3 DNA reads TGTGCCAGTAGTCCCCGGGAGGGGTGGTACGAGCAGTACTTC.

The chain employs TRBV4-3 and TRBJ2-2; weak D call: TRBD2 (6 bases). The length of the CDR3 is 16 residues. The V end lost 0 bases, the J end lost 1 base, and 9 bases lay between the germline ends. Germline lookup yields CDR1 LGHNA and CDR2 YSLEER. CDR3 coding DNA: TGCGCCAGCAGCCAAGACCGGGGGTTGAACACCGGGGAGCTGTTTTTT. As protein: CASSQDRGLNTGELFF.

The gene calls are TRBV19 and TRBJ1-4, with 11 nucleotides matching TRBD1. With V trimmed by 1 base and J by 10 bases, 2 bases remained unmatched. Germline values: CDR1 LNHDA, CDR2 SQIVND (reference sequence). The CDR3 is 14 residues long. CDR3 residues: CASSIVGQGGKLFF. The CDR3 DNA reads TGTGCCAGTAGTATAGTGGGACAGGGGGGAAAACTGTTTTTT.

The chain has TRBV14 and TRBJ2-3, with D tentatively TRBD1 (5 bases). This CDR3 has 15 residues. V was clipped by 5 bases and J by 6 bases, with 18 bases between them. Germline CDR1 reads SGHDN; CDR2 reads FVKESK. The CDR3 is CASSENSGIADTQYF. DNA for the CDR3: TGTGCCAGCAGCGAAAACTCAGGGATTGCGGATACGCAGTATTTT.

A single count supports this clone. This chain links TRBV5-4 with TRBJ2-4, with 10 bases identical to TRBD2. The germline V gene encodes CDR1 SGHNT and CDR2 YYREEE (reference sequence). V lost 4 bases and J lost 0; bases outside the gene matches: 4. The CDR3 totals 16 residues. The CDR3 sequence: CASSPRLAGAKNIQYF. For the CDR3, the DNA is TGTGCCAGCAGCCCTCGACTAGCGGGAGCCAAAAACATTCAGTACTTC.